This TCR beta chain was captured in a study of blood T cell repertoires in COVID-19. Study overall: Some COVID-19 samples were acute and others convalescent; all came from the United States, Italy and Spain. Sources were T cells, B-cell-depleted T cells, or PBMCs; the material itself was cDNA or gDNA.

The ends were cut back, 6 bases at V and 7 bases at J, with 16 bases in the middle. The CDR3 is 13 amino acids. CDR1 and CDR2 (germline): SQVTM, ANQGSEA. The protocol was immunoSEQ multiplex PCR, while the TCRdb copy is restricted to in-frame clones and leaves out a portion. The profile shows about 82,000 clones, about 78% of them singletons. The chain joins TRBV29-1 to TRBJ1-5, with a possible D match to TRBD1 (6 bases). The receptor comes from a man aged 55 to 70 with COVID-19, enrolled during active disease. The sample taken for sequencing was peripheral blood. The CDR3 is CSVGGQGAQPQHF. DNA for the CDR3: TGCAGCGTGGGGGGGCAGGGAGCCCAGCCCCAGCATTTT. Based on the CDR3 plus reference TRBV29-1 and TRBJ1-5, the full variable domain is SAVISQKPSRDICQRGTSLTIQCQVDSQVTMMFWYRQQPGQSLTLIATANQGSEATYESGFVIDKFPISRPNLTFSTLTVSNMSPEDSSIYLCSVGGQGAQPQHFGDGTRLSIL.